These 8 T cell receptor beta chains were sequenced from one sample in a study of blood T cells in healthy people across ages. PCR was performed a second time for roughly 7 to 11 cycles using a sample-barcoded 5' primer and a J-beta primer mix. Each CDR3 protein gets one entry after TCRdb re-called the 5' RACE reads with MiXCR. The sample holds 540,000 or so distinct CDR3 sequences; about 25% are singletons and the top ten take around 10%. These same data were also listed under a study on T cells of mothers and their children.

Input material: blood. Receptor source: a boy younger than 18 in good health.

This clonotype was seen more than once but under ten times. This chain connects TRBV20-1 to TRBJ2-2; perhaps TRBD1 as D (5 bases). Germline CDR1 is DFQATT and CDR2 is SNEGSKA (reference sequence). CDR3 length: 13 residues. V gave up 5 bases and J gave up 5 bases, with 12 bases separating them. The chain's CDR3 is CSAQQVATGELFF. Here the CDR3 DNA reads TGCAGTGCTCAACAGGTTGCAACCGGGGAGCTGTTTTTT.

V is TRBV28 and J is TRBJ2-3, with a tentative D call TRBD2 (7 bases). Germline CDR1 and CDR2: MDHEN and SYDVKM. The CDR3 consists of 17 residues. The V gene lost 4 bases and the J gene lost 0 bases, with 17 bases spanning the gap. CDR3: CASSSPRTRGSTDTQYF. The CDR3 bases are TGTGCCAGCAGTTCACCCAGGACTAGGGGGAGCACAGATACGCAGTATTTT.

The rearrangement uses TRBV12-3 or TRBV12-4 and TRBJ2-7, with 11 bases fitting TRBD2. The CDR3 runs to 13 residues. Unmatched junction bases numbered 10, after V lost 6 bases and J lost 12 bases. This CDR3 is CASSPGTSGTTYF. CDR3 DNA sequence: TGTGCCAGCAGCCCCGGGACTAGCGGCACTACGTACTTC.

The chain carries TRBV6-6 and TRBJ2-7; TRBD2 matches 7 bases. V dropped 0 bases and J dropped 2; count of bases not matched to a gene: 7. Germline V gene lookup returns CDR1 MNHNY and CDR2 SVGAGI (reference sequence). This CDR3 comprises 16 residues. The CDR3 here is CASSYSMAGDPYEQYF. The CDR3 DNA reads TGTGCCAGCAGTTACTCGATGGCGGGGGATCCCTACGAGCAGTACTTC.

This clonotype was detected only a few times. This chain connects TRBV27 to TRBJ2-5, with 12 bases that match TRBD2. The DNA matches TRBJ2-1 better at its end, which makes the J call doubtful. Germline V gene lookup returns CDR1 MNHEY and CDR2 SMNVEV (reference sequence). CDR3 length equals 17 residues. The CDR3 region is CASSLRLLAGGQDEQFF. The CDR3, as DNA: TGTGCCAGCAGTTTAAGGCTGCTAGCGGGAGGGCAAGATGAGCAGTTCTTC.

About this clonotype itself: The germline gene is not matched at one end of the junction; a read error may be the cause. The DNA of the CDR3 is TGCAGCGTGTTAATAGGGGGGGCCTCAAACTTT. This sequence encodes CSVLIGGASNF. The chain has TRBV29-1 and TRBJ1-4, with a tentative D call TRBD1 (6 bases). The CDR3 covers 11 residues. Germline CDR1 SQVTM, CDR2 ANQGSEA.

This chain uses TRBV20-1 with TRBJ1-2, with 9 bases fitting TRBD1. The CDR3 loop spans 12 amino acids. Germline CDR1 and CDR2: DFQATT and SNEGSKA (reference sequence). The CDR3 reads CSLRDRENGYTF. CDR3 DNA sequence: TGCAGCCTCCGGGACAGGGAAAATGGCTACACCTTC.

The rearrangement joins TRBV5-4 to TRBJ2-5, with 13 positions matching TRBD2. Judging by the DNA end, TRBJ2-7 fits better; the J call may be wrong. This CDR3 comprises 16 residues. Germline CDR1 SGHNT, CDR2 YYREEE (reference sequence). CDR3: CASSWGLAGSYYEQYF. CDR3 DNA: TGTGCCAGCAGCTGGGGACTAGCGGGGAGCTACTACGAGCAGTACTTC.